Below are 12 T cell receptor beta chains sequenced from a single sample in a study of cytomegalovirus exposure and HLA in healthy donors. It was with 60 Vbeta and 13 Jbeta primers that the PCR ran. Using immunoSEQ multiplex PCR, the repertoire was profiled, and TCRdb retains in-frame clones only, with some absent. The sample comprises about 200,000 clones, roughly 90% of which are singletons, and around 0.99% rests with the top ten. What was sequenced was PBMCs. The receptors were gathered from a boy aged 2 to 9 in good health and CMV-seronegative.

This clone was counted once. The gene calls are TRBV28 and TRBJ2-7; TRBD2 agrees at 14 bases. Germline V lookup: CDR1 MDHEN, CDR2 SYDVKM. This CDR3 is built from 14 residues. The V segment lost 4 bases and the J segment 6 bases; nucleotides outside the gene matches: 2. The CDR3 DNA follows: TGTGCCAGCAGTTGGGGGACTAGCGGGAGCGAGCAGTACTTC. Its protein product is CASSWGTSGSEQYF.

V usage is TRBV2 and J usage is TRBJ2-5; D is unclear. The CDR3 is 13 residues long. V lost 4 bases and J 0 bases, leaving 6 bases between the germline ends. CDR1 is SNHLY and CDR2 is FYNNEI in the germline V gene. The CDR3 nucleotides are TGTGCCAGCAGTGTAGTCAACCAAGAGACCCAGTACTTC. Encoded protein: CASSVVNQETQYF.

The CDR3 loop reads CASSATGTELYTF. CDR3 bases: TGTGCCAGCAGCGCGACAGGGACCGAACTCTACACCTTC. J is TRBJ1-2 and V is TRBV9; 7 nucleotides align to TRBD1. The germline V gene encodes CDR1 SGDLS and CDR2 YYNGEE. The V and J ends lost 3 bases and 10 bases, in that order; junction bases with no gene match: 9. This CDR3 spans 13 amino acids.

The chain links TRBV6-8 to TRBJ2-7, with TRBD1 identical over 7 bases. The CDR3 is 16 residues long. The V segment lost 5 bases and the J segment 3 bases; nucleotides outside the gene matches: 13. Germline V CDR1 and CDR2: MNHGY, SAAAGT. Written as DNA, the CDR3 is TGTGCCAGCAGTCGAGGGACAGACAGGATAGACTACGAGCAGTACTTC. It translates to CASSRGTDRIDYEQYF.

The rearrangement uses TRBV10-3 and TRBJ2-7, with 8 bases that match TRBD1. The germline V gene has CDR1 ENHRY and CDR2 SYGVKD. J gave up 4 bases and V 6 bases, and 8 bases lay outside the gene matches. CDR3 size: 14 residues. This chain's CDR3 is CAIRNGQGAYEQYF. The CDR3 DNA sequence: TGTGCCATCAGAAATGGTCAGGGGGCATACGAGCAGTACTTC.

This chain joins TRBV27 and TRBJ2-5; 10 bases match TRBD2. The DNA end is more similar to TRBJ2-7, so the J call may be wrong. The CDR3 runs 15 residues. CDR1 is MNHEY, CDR2 SMNVEV, per germline (reference sequence). The CDR3 bases are TGTGCCAGCAGTTTATTTAGCGGGGGGAACTACGAGCAGTACTTC. It specifies CASSLFSGGNYEQYF.

The chain couples TRBV9 to TRBJ2-3; TRBD2 agrees at 14 bases. V was clipped by 4 bases and J by 0 bases; unmatched bases: 4. Germline-derived CDR1 and CDR2 are SGDLS and YYNGEE. This CDR3 is 17 amino acids long. DNA of the CDR3: TGTGCCAGCAGCTTTGGGACTAGCGGGGGCAGCACAGATACGCAGTATTTT. This translates into CASSFGTSGGSTDTQYF.

This chain links TRBV5-7 with TRBJ2-1; TRBD2 matches at 10 bases. TRBV5-7 is filed as an ORF, its function uncertain. J lost 4 bases, V lost 3 bases, and 10 bases had no gene match. The length of the CDR3 is 17 residues. The CDR3 here is CASSSSGTSGDYNEQFF. In nucleotides, the CDR3 is TGTGCCAGCAGCTCTTCGGGTACTAGCGGGGATTACAATGAGCAGTTCTTC.

The rearrangement uses TRBV6-1 and TRBJ1-2, with D perhaps matching TRBD1 (6 bases). The CDR3 loop spans 15 amino acids. V was clipped by 1 base and J by 7 bases, with 16 bases between them. CDR1 and CDR2 from the germline V gene are MNHNS and SASEGT. The CDR3 nucleotides are TGTGCCAGCAGTGAAGATTTGTCCCGGGACACTGGCTACACCTTC. Amino acid sequence: CASSEDLSRDTGYTF.

The gene calls are TRBV6-1 and TRBJ2-5; 7 nucleotides line up with TRBD2. Germline lookup yields CDR1 MNHNS and CDR2 SASEGT. This CDR3 has 14 residues. J lost 1 base, V lost 6 bases, and 5 bases had no gene match. The CDR3 loop is CASSGTGGQETQYF. The DNA of the CDR3 is TGTGCCAGCAGCGGGACGGGAGGCCAAGAGACCCAGTACTTC.

CDR3 in amino acids: CASSLNPGTGGYNEQFF. The CDR3 DNA is TGTGCCAGCAGCCTAAATCCCGGGACAGGGGGATACAATGAGCAGTTCTTC. V usage is TRBV14 and J usage is TRBJ2-1, with 11 bases that match TRBD1. V shed 4 bases, J shed 4 bases, and the junction held 9 bases outside the gene matches. The CDR3 spans 17 residues. Germline values: CDR1 SGHDN, CDR2 FVKESK.

The chain uses TRBV7-9 and TRBJ1-3; 8 bases align to TRBD1. In germline, CDR1 is SEHNR, CDR2 FQNEAQ (reference sequence). The J segment lost 0 bases and the V segment lost 3 bases, leaving 13 bases of the junction unmatched. The CDR3 loop spans 19 amino acids. CDR3 protein: CASSLSAGQGTHSGNTIYF. In DNA form, the CDR3 reads TGTGCCAGCAGCTTGAGCGCTGGACAGGGAACTCACTCTGGAAACACCATATATTTT.